This TCR beta chain is from a study of PD-L1 blockade in urothelial cancer listed by TCRdb under 2017. Some background on the complete study: Therapy was started at some point between 2014 and 2016 for all patients, and atezolizumab 1,200 mg was administered intravenously every 3 weeks. About 85% of the 29 patients were males with bladder-origin urothelial cancer, and about two thirds of the roughly 30 reported a prior smoking history. Pretreatment tumor samples and matched peripheral blood, collected serially before and after atezolizumab treatment, underwent TCR sequencing. Patients had an ECOG performance status of 0 or 1 and had received between 0 and 3 prior chemotherapy regimens. Whole exome sequencing and RNA sequencing of pretreatment tumors were performed alongside TCR sequencing in the same patients. Blood samples gave median yields of about 150,000 T cells and 80,000 to 90,000 unique TCRs, along with a median clonality of around 0.075. Durable clinical benefit was defined as a progression-free survival longer than 6 months, and TCR features were additionally tested against progression-free survival and overall survival. The study, an exploratory multi-omic analysis, examined somatic, immune and clinical correlates of response to PD-L1 blockade with atezolizumab in urothelial cancer. Durable clinical benefit was achieved by nine patients but not by the remaining 20. Pretreatment blood TCR-seq was available for 27 to 30 patients, at least one posttreatment blood collection was obtained for roughly 25 patients, and tumor TCR-seq was available for roughly 25 patients. Blood samples were analyzed at 3 weeks after treatment start (second dose) and at 6 weeks after treatment start.

About this clone itself: Its antigen is still unknown. No base quality information exists; no much larger clone differs at one position.

Each PCR received spiked-in synthetic TCR analog templates so that absolute template abundance could be estimated from read counts. The immunoSEQ assay used bias-controlled V and J gene primers to amplify TCRbeta CDR3 regions from genomic DNA. Rearranged TCRbeta segments were sequenced at approximately 20X coverage. The published analysis was carried out like this. Clustering was used to correct sequencing errors, and CDR3s were annotated against IMGT so that V, D and J genes could be assigned. Downstream analyses used only productive TCRbeta rearrangements, leaving out any out-of-frame or stop-codon sequences. To compute clonality, Shannon entropy was normalized by the log of the number of unique productive sequences and then subtracted from one. Fisher's exact test with Benjamini-Hochberg correction, at a threshold of adjusted p below 0.01, was used to find clones that differed between time points or between blood and tumor. Sourced from immuneACCESS, this table was stored by TCRdb with only in-frame sequences that have V and J called. A share of the clones is absent; for the studies checked, an unresolved V gene accounts for under half, and the remainder has no known explanation. V, J and clone size are those of that table, while D and trimming were read from the DNA. For this sample there are roughly 100,000 clones; less than 90% appear just once. The ten most abundant clones make up over 7.5% of the sample.

This sample's time point label indicates: peripheral blood 6 weeks after treatment start. A cohort of about 30 patients with locally advanced or metastatic urothelial carcinoma, treated at Memorial Sloan Kettering on a trial protocol, was included. Peripheral blood mononuclear cells were collected pretreatment and during treatment, at between 1 and 8 total time points per patient. The Qiagen DNeasy Blood extraction kit was used to purify genomic DNA from total PBMCs and from tumor samples. PBMCs were collected pretreatment and during treatment, and were isolated and stored as previously described. The full study reports these points: Improved progression-free and overall survival was associated with having pretreatment peripheral blood TCR clonality below the median. Patients with durable benefit showed greater expansion of tumor-associated TCR clones in peripheral blood 3 weeks after starting treatment (n = 22, p = 0.022). Small sample size (n ≈ 28) and many exploratory analyses mean the results are intended to be hypothesis-generating.

Material: PBMCs, obtained around atezolizumab (anti-PD-L1) treatment. This TCR was recovered from a man aged 65 to 85 with urothelial cancer.

The CDR3: CASSFSGRTDTQYF. The DNA reads as follows: TGTGCCAGCAGCTTTAGCGGGAGGACAGATACGCAGTATTTT. In this chain, TRBV7-2 is recombined with TRBJ2-3; 10 central nucleotides agree with TRBD2. V is trimmed back by 3 bases and J by 3 bases, and the junction contains 0 bases that no gene match accounts for. Measured from the cysteine to the phenylalanine, the CDR3 is 14 residues long. Of the read, only the CDR3 DNA is kept; its 42 bases are in frame from base 1. CDR1 and CDR2, per the germline V gene, are SGHTA and FQGNSA.